The rows below give T cell receptor beta chains drawn from one sample of a study of vaccination and CD4 T cells after COVID-19. TCRdb ran MiXCR on the PCR reads and lists one entry per CDR3 protein. The sample lists more than 12,000 distinct CDR3 sequences, roughly 60% seen once, with approximately 15% in the top ten. Antigens of these TCRs are unknown. Sequenced input: CD4+ T cells from blood, cultured in vitro. These receptors were obtained from a human donor who had recovered from COVID-19. The CDR3 runs from the conserved cysteine through the conserved F or W. The D gene is left open where the match is weak. Some rows mark clone size as missing; the rest say once, few, many or name a class of expanded clone.

j_call	clone_size	d_call	v_call	cdr3_nt	cdr3_aa
TRBJ2-7	few	TRBD1	TRBV6-1	TGTGCCAGCAGTGCAACCGGGACAGGGGGAGAGCAGTACTTC	CASSATGTGGEQYF
TRBJ1-5	NA	TRBD1	TRBV20-1	TGCAGTGCCGGAGGCCGGGACAGTCGGATTCAGCCCCAGCATTTT	CSAGGRDSRIQPQHF
TRBJ1-2	NA	NA	TRBV5-3	TGTGCCAGAAGCTTCGGCGGGCTCGACTATGGCTACACCTTC	CARSFGGLDYGYTF
TRBJ2-1	NA	NA	TRBV20-1	TGCAGTGCTAACGTGTACAATGAGCAGTTCTTC	CSANVYNEQFF
TRBJ2-1	NA	TRBD1	TRBV6-4	TGTGCCAGCAGTAAGACAGGGGGCAATGAGCAGTTCTTC	CASSKTGGNEQFF
TRBJ2-5	NA	NA	TRBV7-9	TGTGCCAGCAGCCCTCAAGAGACCCAGTACTTC	CASSPQETQYF
TRBJ1-2	NA	NA	TRBV20-1	TGCAGTGGCACTGGCAGAGACTATGGCTACACCTTC	CSGTGRDYGYTF
TRBJ2-1	few	NA	TRBV19	TGTGCCAGTAGTATAGGGGGGACTCAGTACAATGAGCAGTTCTTC	CASSIGGTQYNEQFF
TRBJ2-4	NA	NA	TRBV28	TGTGCCAGCAGTCCCACTAGGGGTCGGGTAAACATTCAGTACTTC	CASSPTRGRVNIQYF
TRBJ1-1	NA	NA	TRBV6-1	TGTGCCAGCAGTGGTCAGGGCAGGGACGCTTTCTTT	CASSGQGRDAFF
TRBJ2-6	NA	NA	TRBV9	TGTGCCAGCAGCACAATGGGGGGGGGCGGGTGGGCCAACGTCCTGACTTTC	CASSTMGGGGWANVLTF
TRBJ1-2	NA	NA	TRBV28	TGTGCCAGCAGTTTATCAGGGCGGGCTAACTATGGCTACACCTTC	CASSLSGRANYGYTF
TRBJ1-2	once	NA	TRBV20-1	TGCAGTGCTGATTGGGGGCATAGCTATGGCTACACCTTC	CSADWGHSYGYTF
TRBJ2-3	NA	TRBD2	TRBV7-3	TGTGCCAGCAGCTTATCAGCGGGAGGGTTCACAGATACGCAGTATTTT	CASSLSAGGFTDTQYF
TRBJ2-1	NA	NA	TRBV5-4	TGTGCCAGCAGCTTATACAATGAGCAGTTCTTC	CASSLYNEQFF
TRBJ2-7	NA	NA	TRBV4-1	TGCGCCAGCAGCCCAGGGGTCCTTGACCGGCGGTACACCTACGAGCAGTACTTC	CASSPGVLDRRYTYEQYF
TRBJ2-3	NA	NA	TRBV15	TGTGCCACCAGCAGAGTCCGTAATCCAACAACAGATACGCAGTATTTT	CATSRVRNPTTDTQYF
TRBJ1-3	NA	NA	TRBV20-1	TGCAGTGCTCAAGTGGGCACCCGCTACTCTGGAAACACCATATATTTT	CSAQVGTRYSGNTIYF
TRBJ2-1	NA	TRBD2	TRBV6-1	TGTGCCAGCAGGACCCTTAGCGGGAGGGTCAACAATGAGCAGTTCTTC	CASRTLSGRVNNEQFF
TRBJ2-6	NA	NA	TRBV20-1	TGCAGTGCTTGGACCTCTGGGGCCAACGTCCTGACTTTC	CSAWTSGANVLTF
TRBJ2-3	NA	TRBD2	TRBV20-1	TGCAGTGCTAGATCTAGCGGGAGCTCTGACACAGATACGCAGTATTTT	CSARSSGSSDTDTQYF
TRBJ1-5	few	NA	TRBV30	TGTGCCTGGAGCGCAAGGGGCGGGGGGCGAAACAATCAGCCCCAGCATTTT	CAWSARGGGRNNQPQHF
TRBJ2-7	NA	NA	TRBV15	TGTGCCACCAGCAGAGAAGGAGTTCCCTCCTACGAGCAGTACTTC	CATSREGVPSYEQYF
TRBJ2-1	few	TRBD2	TRBV2	TGTGCCAGCAGTTCTGAGACTAGCGGCAATGAGCAGTTCTTC	CASSSETSGNEQFF
TRBJ1-5	NA	NA	TRBV20-1	TGCAGTGCTAGAGATTTCAGGGGAAATCAGCCCCAGCATTTT	CSARDFRGNQPQHF
TRBJ1-2	NA	NA	TRBV27	TGTGCCAGCAGGGACAGCTATGGCTACACCTTC	CASRDSYGYTF
TRBJ1-6	NA	NA	TRBV6-1	TGTGCCAGCAGTGTCGGGGAGTCCTATAATTCACCCCTCCACTTT	CASSVGESYNSPLHF
TRBJ1-5	NA	TRBD1	TRBV2	TGTGCCAGCAGGGGGGGACAGGAACATCAGCCCCAGCATTTT	CASRGGQEHQPQHF
TRBJ2-7	NA	TRBD2	TRBV20-1	TGCAGTGCTAGAGATCTAAAAGGGACTAGAGGGGTCTACGAGCAGTACTTC	CSARDLKGTRGVYEQYF
TRBJ1-3	few	NA	TRBV6-5	TGTGCCAGCAGTTACCCCGGGACGGGTGGAAACACCATATATTTT	CASSYPGTGGNTIYF
TRBJ2-3	NA	TRBD2	TRBV7-9	TGTGCCAGCAGACGGGGACTAGAGAACACAGATACGCAGTATTTT	CASRRGLENTDTQYF